The 32 T cell receptor beta chains presented below share a single source sample, sequenced in a study of blood T cells in healthy people across ages. Through a sample-barcoded 5' primer and a J-beta primer mix, a second PCR was run for roughly 7 to 12 cycles. TCRdb re-analysed the 5' RACE reads in MiXCR, keeping a single row per CDR3 protein. The data show about 290,000 distinct CDR3 sequences, roughly 27% seen once. The sample comprised blood. Receptors originate from a woman in her seventies in good health.

The chain couples TRBV2 to TRBJ2-7, with TRBD2 identical over 13 bases. V was pared by 5 bases and J by 7 bases, with 8 bases of the junction left unmatched. Germline CDR1 SNHLY, CDR2 FYNNEI. CDR3 length: 15 residues. CDR3 sequence (DNA): TGTGCCAGCAGTATTACTAGCGGGAGGGCAGGGGAGCAGTACTTC. Encoded protein: CASSITSGRAGEQYF.

J is TRBJ2-5 and V is TRBV5-8; D is perhaps TRBD1 (5 bases). The end of the DNA aligns better with TRBJ2-1, so the J call may be wrong. The CDR3 contains 13 residues. Germline V gene data show CDR1 as SGHTS and CDR2 as YDEGEE. CDR3 sequence reads: CASSHRLGHEQFF. CDR3 in DNA: TGTGCCAGCAGCCACCGGTTGGGGCATGAGCAGTTCTTC.

This clonotype was recorded a few times. The chain couples TRBV12-3 or TRBV12-4 to TRBJ2-3; 10 bases are a match to TRBD1. Trimming cost V 6 bases and J 4 bases; bases outside gene matches: 10. The CDR3 runs 16 residues. The CDR3 protein is CASSNTGTGAADTQYF. CDR3 sequence (DNA): TGTGCCAGCAGCAATACCGGGACAGGGGCTGCAGATACGCAGTATTTT.

The rearrangement joins TRBV4-3 to TRBJ2-7, with D possibly TRBD2 on 6 matching bases. This CDR3 comprises 13 residues. The germline V gene encodes CDR1 LGHNA and CDR2 YSLEER. Trimming cost V 2 bases and J 4 bases, with 9 bases left between them. CDR3 residues: CASSQLAGYEQYF. The CDR3 DNA reads as TGCGCCAGCAGCCAATTGGCGGGGTACGAGCAGTACTTC.

The chain uses TRBV5-1 and TRBJ2-1, with D possibly TRBD2 on 6 matching bases. This CDR3 is 14 amino acids long. The V end was cut by 3 bases, the J end by 10 bases, with 17 bases between. Germline lookup yields CDR1 SGHRS and CDR2 YFSETQ. The chain's CDR3 is CASSSWGEGGEQFF. In nucleotides, the CDR3 is TGCGCCAGCAGCTCCTGGGGTGAGGGAGGCGAGCAGTTCTTC.

This clonotype was found a few times. The genes are TRBV29-1 and TRBJ1-3; D might be TRBD1 (5 bases). The ends were cut back, 7 bases at V and 0 bases at J, with 10 bases in the middle. This CDR3 is 13 amino acids long. Germline values: CDR1 SQVTM, CDR2 ANQGSEA. CDR3 sequence: CSAVTGSGNTIYF. The CDR3 nucleotides read TGCAGCGCGGTTACAGGCTCTGGAAACACCATATATTTT.

This clonotype was found a few times. V usage is TRBV7-2 and J usage is TRBJ1-4; D is uncertain. The CDR3 is made up of 16 amino acids. Germline loops: CDR1 SGHTA, CDR2 FQGNSA. The V and J ends lost 6 bases and 4 bases respectively, with 18 bases between them. CDR3 sequence: CASSPQPGSYNEKLFF. CDR3 bases: TGTGCCAGCAGTCCCCAACCAGGCAGTTATAATGAAAAACTGTTTTTT.

This clonotype was picked up many times. The chain employs TRBV29-1 and TRBJ1-1, with 7 bases identical to TRBD1. CDR3 length: 12 amino acids. The V gene end was trimmed by 8 bases and the J gene end by 1 base; junction bases not matched to a gene: 4. Germline CDR1 SQVTM, CDR2 ANQGSEA. The CDR3, as DNA: TGCAGCTCCCGGACAGGGAACACTGAAGCTTTCTTT. Protein sequence: CSSRTGNTEAFF.

This clonotype was recorded a few times. The CDR3 sequence: CASSPYRDRGHNEQFF. In DNA, the CDR3 is TGTGCCAGCAGTCCGTACCGGGACAGGGGCCACAATGAGCAGTTCTTC. This rearrangement joins TRBV6-2 or TRBV6-3 to TRBJ2-1; TRBD1 matches 10 bases. V shed 5 bases, J shed 5 bases, and the junction held 9 bases outside the gene matches. Germline CDR1 reads MNHEY; CDR2 reads SVGEGT. The CDR3 is made up of 16 amino acids.

This clonotype was seen more than once but under ten times. The J gene is TRBJ2-3, the V gene TRBV28; TRBD1 is a possible D gene (6 bases). Germline CDR1 is MDHEN and CDR2 is SYDVKM. V lost 6 bases and J 2 bases, leaving 12 bases between the germline ends. This CDR3 spans 14 amino acids. In DNA form, the CDR3 reads TGTGCCAGCAGAAGAGGGGGTTCCACAGATACGCAGTATTTT. Protein: CASRRGGSTDTQYF.

A few counts support this clonotype. This rearrangement joins TRBV6-5 to TRBJ2-7; TRBD1 matches 8 bases. From germline, CDR1 is MNHEY and CDR2 SVGAGI. The V segment lost 7 bases and the J segment 5 bases; nucleotides outside the gene matches: 10. The length of the CDR3 is 14 residues. In DNA form, the CDR3 reads TGTGCCAGCACCAAGGACAGGGCTAGGCACGAGCAGTACTTC. The encoded protein is CASTKDRARHEQYF.

The chain employs TRBV28 and TRBJ2-5; 10 positions match TRBD1. The J call may be incorrect, as the DNA end agrees better with TRBJ2-7. This CDR3 has 17 residues. CDR1 MDHEN and CDR2 SYDVKM come from the germline V gene. CDR3 in DNA: TGTGCCAGCAGTTTAATGGGCCGGGACAGGGGAAACTACGAGCAGTACTTC. It specifies CASSLMGRDRGNYEQYF.

This clonotype was counted between two and nine times. This chain joins TRBV7-9 and TRBJ1-4; unclear D gene. The CDR3 has 14 residues. The ends were cut back, 3 bases at V and 5 bases at J, with 10 bases in the middle. The germline CDR1 and CDR2 sequences are SEHNR and FQNEAQ (reference sequence). The CDR3 loop reads CASSFRTENEKLFF. For the CDR3, the DNA is TGTGCCAGCAGCTTTCGGACTGAAAATGAAAAACTGTTTTTT.

The J gene is TRBJ2-2, the V gene TRBV5-1; 8 bases align to TRBD2. The V segment lost 1 base and the J segment 5 bases; nucleotides outside the gene matches: 10. Germline values: CDR1 SGHRS, CDR2 YFSETQ. This CDR3 has 17 amino acids. The CDR3 DNA reads TGCGCCAGCAGCTTGTTCCCACCAGCGGGAGAAACCGGGGAGCTGTTTTTT. It codes for CASSLFPPAGETGELFF.

The CDR3 reads CATSGQGGTEAFF. CDR3 nucleotide sequence: TGTGCCACCAGTGGACAGGGCGGCACTGAAGCTTTCTTT. The rearrangement uses TRBV24-1 and TRBJ1-1, with TRBD1 identical over 7 bases. In germline, CDR1 is KGHDR, CDR2 SFDVKD. Trimming took 5 bases from V and 4 from J; bases not matched to a gene: 3. There are 13 residues in the CDR3.

This clonotype has just a few counts. The genes are TRBV28 and TRBJ2-6; D not certain. The V gene's germline CDR1 is MDHEN and CDR2 SYDVKM. The CDR3 is 14 residues long. V dropped 4 bases and J dropped 4 bases, with 8 bases sitting between them. The CDR3 protein is CASSSSHGANVLTF. The CDR3 DNA sequence: TGTGCCAGCAGTTCCAGCCACGGGGCCAACGTCCTGACTTTC.

The chain combines TRBV6-2 or TRBV6-3 with TRBJ2-5, with D tentatively TRBD1 (5 bases). Trimming removed 7 bases at V and 2 bases at J, with 11 bases between. Germline values: CDR1 MNHEY, CDR2 SVGEGT. The CDR3 sequence is 13 residues long. The CDR3 region has the DNA TGTGCCAGCACGCGACAGCAACAAGAGACCCAGTACTTC. It codes for CASTRQQQETQYF.

The chain is built from TRBV12-3 or TRBV12-4 and TRBJ1-1; possible D gene TRBD1, 6 bases. Trimming removed 10 bases at V and 4 bases at J, with 16 bases between. The CDR3 has 13 residues. The CDR3 loop is CATMRGYGTEAFF. CDR3 nucleotide sequence: TGTGCCACGATGAGGGGGTATGGCACTGAAGCTTTCTTT.

This clonotype has at least ten counts. This chain joins TRBV29-1 and TRBJ2-1; 7 bases fit TRBD1. CDR1 SQVTM and CDR2 ANQGSEA come from the germline V gene. The V segment lost 6 bases and the J segment 2 bases; nucleotides outside the gene matches: 16. CDR3 length equals 17 residues. CDR3 sequence (DNA): TGCAGCGTCGAAAGGAGGACAGGATTCTTAACCTACAATGAGCAGTTCTTC. The encoded protein is CSVERRTGFLTYNEQFF.

The chain links TRBV29-1 to TRBJ1-1; D is possibly TRBD1 (6 bases). The ends were cut back, 7 bases at V and 6 bases at J, with 9 bases in the middle. The CDR3 extends over 10 amino acids. CDR1 SQVTM and CDR2 ANQGSEA come from the germline V gene. This chain's CDR3 is CSGGGSEAFF. CDR3 in DNA: TGCAGCGGCGGGGGCTCTGAAGCTTTCTTT.

The J gene is TRBJ2-1, the V gene TRBV9, with a weak D call TRBD1 (6 bases). Germline V lookup: CDR1 SGDLS, CDR2 YYNGEE. Deletions cut 7 bases from V and 2 bases from J, with 10 bases between. There are 13 residues in the CDR3. CDR3 nucleotide sequence: TGTGCCAGCCAACGGGACACCTACAATGAGCAGTTCTTC. It codes for CASQRDTYNEQFF.

This rearrangement joins TRBV5-5 to TRBJ2-1, with D unclear. There are 15 residues in the CDR3. Germline-derived CDR1 and CDR2 are SGHKS and YYEKEE (reference sequence). V shed 0 bases and J shed 4 bases, with 11 bases lying between them. Here the CDR3 DNA reads TGTGCCAGCAGCTTGGGTAGAGAAAGATACAATGAGCAGTTCTTC. Protein sequence: CASSLGRERYNEQFF.

This clonotype was seen a handful of times. The gene calls are TRBV6-4 and TRBJ2-1, with D possibly matching TRBD2 (5 bases). The CDR3 runs 13 residues. The V and J ends lost 4 bases and 5 bases respectively, with 9 bases between them. Germline V gene sequence: CDR1 MRHNA, CDR2 SNTAGT. The CDR3 protein is CASSGTSNNEQFF. CDR3 bases: TGTGCCAGCAGTGGGACTTCCAACAATGAGCAGTTCTTC.

The chain combines TRBV28 with TRBJ2-1; D is uncertain. Trimming took off 8 bases at V and 1 base at J, with 18 bases between the two ends. The CDR3 extends over 16 amino acids. In germline, CDR1 is MDHEN, CDR2 SYDVKM. In DNA, the CDR3 is TGTGCCAGCCTTGACACAGAGAGTGTTTCCTACAATGAGCAGTTCTTC. It specifies CASLDTESVSYNEQFF.

The V and J genes are TRBV6-1 and TRBJ2-7; D perhaps matches TRBD1 (5 bases). The ends were cut back, 0 bases at V and 2 bases at J, with 11 bases in the middle. This CDR3 is 15 amino acids long. Germline V CDR1 and CDR2: MNHNS, SASEGT. The CDR3 protein is CASSEAGAGAYEQYF. For the CDR3, the DNA is TGTGCCAGCAGTGAAGCAGGGGCTGGAGCCTACGAGCAGTACTTC.

The gene calls are TRBV20-1 and TRBJ2-7; 8 bases map to TRBD2. Per the germline V gene, CDR1 is DFQATT and CDR2 is SNEGSKA (reference sequence). V lost 4 bases to trimming and J lost 0 bases; unmatched junction nucleotides: 11. The CDR3 consists of 16 residues. Here the CDR3 DNA reads TGCAGTGCTACGAGACCGAGGACTAGCAGCTCCTACGAGCAGTACTTC. This codes for CSATRPRTSSSYEQYF.

V gene TRBV7-2 combines with J gene TRBJ2-5; D is unresolved. Germline CDR1 SGHTA, CDR2 FQGNSA. The CDR3 contains 15 residues. V lost 2 bases to trimming and J lost 4 bases, with 14 bases between them. CDR3 sequence (DNA): TGTGCCAGCAGCTTAAACTCGCCAGGCGGAGAGACCCAGTACTTC. Translated, it gives CASSLNSPGGETQYF.

At least ten counts were recorded for this clonotype. The junction differs from germline at one of its ends, possibly a read error. The V call is TRBV7-7, the J call TRBJ2-5, with D uncertain. This CDR3 contains 15 residues. Germline V lookup: CDR1 SSHAT, CDR2 FNYEAQ (reference sequence). The CDR3 sequence: CASSLMIGSDETQYF. The CDR3 DNA is TGTGCTAGCAGCTTAATGATTGGGTCCGACGAGACCCAGTACTTC.

This clonotype came up a few times. V usage is TRBV18 and J usage is TRBJ2-5; possibly TRBD2 for D (5 bases). Germline CDR1 reads KGHSH; CDR2 reads LQKENI. CDR3 size: 13 residues. V gave up 4 bases and J gave up 4 bases, with 10 bases separating them. Here the CDR3 DNA reads TGTGCCAGCTCACGAGGCCGGGGAGAGACCCAGTACTTC. Translating it yields CASSRGRGETQYF.

This clonotype has a single count. The V gene is TRBV21-1, the J gene TRBJ2-3; TRBD2, the table's D call, lacks a check against the DNA. TRBV21-1 is a pseudogene. This CDR3 comprises 17 residues. The CDR3 DNA reads as TGTGCCAGCAGCACCCCAAAGACTAGCGGGAGAGCAGATACGCAGTATTTT. Translation gives CASSTPKTSGRADTQYF.

This chain links TRBV5-1 with TRBJ2-2; the match to TRBD1 covers 10 bases. Trimming at V came to 3 bases and at J to 4 bases, leaving 6 bases not matched to a gene. Germline lookup yields CDR1 SGHRS and CDR2 YFSETQ. The CDR3 spans 16 residues. The CDR3: CASSSRRTGGTGELFF. In nucleotides, the CDR3 is TGCGCCAGCAGCTCACGCCGGACAGGGGGCACCGGGGAGCTGTTTTTT.

The sample holds a few counts of this clonotype. This sequence joins TRBV20-1 and TRBJ2-1, with D possibly matching TRBD2 (7 bases). The CDR3 covers 12 residues. The germline V gene encodes CDR1 DFQATT and CDR2 SNEGSKA (reference sequence). V shed 5 bases and J shed 7 bases, with 12 bases lying between them. The CDR3 sequence: CSAEGGKNEQFF. The DNA for the CDR3 is TGCAGTGCTGAGGGGGGGAAGAATGAGCAGTTCTTC.